These T cell receptor beta chains were read from a single sample in a study of shared clonotypes between healthy human individuals. Only in-frame clones appear in the TCRdb table, and some are missing; sequencing was by immunoSEQ multiplex PCR. The sample shows hundreds of thousands of clones, almost 97% of them seen only once. Specimen: naive CD4+ T cells sorted from blood. The receptors shown here come from a woman aged 30 to 39 in good health. The CDR3 runs from the conserved cysteine through the conserved F or W. D genes are given only for firm matches. Rows give clone size only sometimes, using once, few, many, or a class for an expanded clone.

>TRBD2|TRBV5-1|15|TRBJ2-3|-
TGCGCCAGCAGTACCGGGACTAGCGGGTCAAATACGCAGTATTTT
CASSTGTSGSNTQYF
>-|TRBV28|11|TRBJ2-7|once
TGTGCCAGCAGGGACAGTTCCGAGCAGTACTTC
CASRDSSEQYF
>-|TRBV25-1|15|TRBJ2-1|-
TGTGCCAGCAGTGAACCCGGGGTAGCGACCAATGAGCAGTTCTTC
CASSEPGVATNEQFF
>-|TRBV7-9|14|TRBJ2-1|once
TGTGCCAGCAGCTTATTTGCATCCTACAATGAGCAGTTCTTC
CASSLFASYNEQFF
>-|TRBV29-1|13|TRBJ2-7|-
TGCAGCACCGAAAACCCGACACCCTGGGAGCAGTACTTC
CSTENPTPWEQYF
>-|TRBV5-6|15|TRBJ1-6|-
TGTGCCAGCAGCCCATCAGGAGGCCTAGGTTCACCCCTCCACTTT
CASSPSGGLGSPLHF
>-|TRBV19|13|TRBJ1-5|-
TGTGCCAGTAGTCCGCAGGGGTGGGAGCCCCAGCATTTT
CASSPQGWEPQHF
>-|TRBV14|13|TRBJ1-4|-
TGTGCCAGCAGCCAAGGTTACAGGGAAAAACTGTTTTTT
CASSQGYREKLFF
>-|TRBV19|16|TRBJ2-7|-
TGTGCCAGTAGTCCCTATCTAGCAGGGGAATTTGACGAGCAGTACTTC
CASSPYLAGEFDEQYF
>-|TRBV30|17|TRBJ1-3|-
TGTGCCTGGAGTATAAAATGGACGGCGATCTCTGGAAACACCATATATTTT
CAWSIKWTAISGNTIYF
>TRBD2|TRBV6-5|15|TRBJ2-5|-
TGTGCCAGCAGTTATATTCGACTAGCGGGAGAGACCCAGTACTTC
CASSYIRLAGETQYF
>-|TRBV29-1|12|TRBJ2-5|-
TGCAGCACAAGGCAGACCCAAGAGACCCAGTACTTC
CSTRQTQETQYF
>TRBD2|TRBV5-1|20|TRBJ2-7|-
TGCGCCAGCAGCTTGGAGCCCACTAGCGGGAGGTCCCCTAGCTCCTACGAGCAGTACTTC
CASSLEPTSGRSPSSYEQYF
>-|TRBV28|13|TRBJ1-2|-
TGTGCCAGCAGTGAAGCTTCTAACTATGGCTACACCTTC
CASSEASNYGYTF